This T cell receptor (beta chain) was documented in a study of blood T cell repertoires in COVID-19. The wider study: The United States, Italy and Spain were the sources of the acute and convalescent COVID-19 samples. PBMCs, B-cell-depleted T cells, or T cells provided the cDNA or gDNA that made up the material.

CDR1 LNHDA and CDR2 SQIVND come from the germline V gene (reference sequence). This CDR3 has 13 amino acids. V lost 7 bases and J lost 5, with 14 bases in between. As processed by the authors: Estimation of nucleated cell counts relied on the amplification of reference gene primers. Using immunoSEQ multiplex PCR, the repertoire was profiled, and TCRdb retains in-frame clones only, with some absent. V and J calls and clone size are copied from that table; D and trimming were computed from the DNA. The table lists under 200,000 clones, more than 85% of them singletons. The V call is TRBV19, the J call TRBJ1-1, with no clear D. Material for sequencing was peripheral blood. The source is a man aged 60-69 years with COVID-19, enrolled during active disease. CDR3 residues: CASKLWGGTEAFF. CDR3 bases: TGTGCCAGTAAGCTGTGGGGAGGAACTGAAGCTTTCTTT.